This TCR beta chain was obtained from a study of STAT3 mutations in large granular lymphocyte leukemia (dated by TCRdb to the late 2010s). Context from the whole study: Roughly half of the T-LGLL patients who were sequenced longitudinally carried canonical activating STAT3 mutations. More than half of T-LGLL patients received one or more immunosuppressive therapy regimens, with hematologic response in 40% to 50% of those treated. To reconstruct clonal hierarchy and dynamics, serial deep sequencing of TCRbeta CDR3 and STAT3 was performed in patients with T-cell large granular lymphocyte leukemia. From an initial cohort of approximately 190 LGL patients, eighteen representative T-LGLL cases were picked for longitudinal TCRbeta and STAT3 sequencing. Two patients with natural killer LGL leukemia were also sequenced longitudinally as controls within the study. For each patient, sequencing was performed at an average of around 4 time points, with a range of 2 to 8 samplings.

As concerns this clone: Its recognized antigen is unknown. Base qualities are missing; no much larger clone stands one base away.

The CDR3 runs 15 amino acids, cysteine and phenylalanine included. This entry keeps only the CDR3 DNA: 45 bases, framed from base 1. CDR1 SGHNT and CDR2 YYREEE are derived from the germline V gene (reference sequence). V was cut back by 4 bases and J by 5 bases, leaving a gap of 19 bases between them. Broader findings and caveats from the paper: Because codominant clonotypes persisted in some patients, a small but highly pathogenic clone may have been missed. TCR clonotype switching after therapy was observed in about 35% of the 18 patients, and all newly emerging clones were found to be STAT3 wild type. At least one immunodominant TCRbeta clonotype was present in every T-LGLL patient, and multiple immunodominant subclonotypes appeared in about half of the T-LGLL patients. Several patients had a dominant TCR clone burden greater than the STAT3 mutant burden, which suggests that the STAT3 mutation arose secondarily within a clone that had already expanded. Because no samples were available when a clone first appeared, clonal expansion was inferred from samplings taken at other points. The linking of therapy response to changes in TCR clonal burden was complicated by variable intervals between samplings and differing treatment regimens.

The same DNA, extracted from blood mononuclear cells, served for both TCR sequencing and STAT3 sequencing. TCRbeta libraries were sequenced on an Illumina MiSeq, and an average of about 40,000 productive templates per sample was obtained. TCRbeta CDR3 libraries were generated with the immunoSEQ assay using multiplex PCR amplification. Processing in the source paper ran as follows. Repertoire diversity was calculated as previously defined, and values close to 0 indicated extremely monoclonal samples. TCRdb took over this immuneACCESS table, retaining in-frame rearrangements with V and J assigned. Such tables are incomplete; in checked studies, under half of the missing clones stem from an unresolved V gene, and the remainder is unexplained. From that table come the V and J calls and clone size; the DNA was used to work out D and trimming. For this sample there are more than 7,000 clones; roughly 89% appear just once. 75% to 90% of the sample belongs to the ten largest clones.

The material sequenced was peripheral blood mononuclear cells. The origin of this receptor is a man older than 75 with T-cell large granular lymphocyte leukemia. Some clones in this sample may be carry-over from other donors' samples. The age is the age at diagnosis. The chain couples TRBV5-4 to TRBJ2-7; the D gene is not confidently resolved. This receptor has the CDR3 CASSPPGRSRHEQYF. The bases are TGTGCCAGCAGCCCCCCCGGACGTAGTCGGCACGAGCAGTACTTC. The full variable domain, with segments outside the CDR3 supplied by the reference TRBV5-4 and TRBJ2-7 proteins, appears as ETGVTQSPTHLIKTRGQQVTLRCSSQSGHNTVSWYQQALGQGPQFIFQYYREEENGRGNFPPRFSGLQFPNYSSELNVNALELDDSALYLCASSPPGRSRHEQYFGPGTRLTVT.